A single sample gave rise to the 24 T cell receptor beta chains below, sequenced in a study of T cell repertoires in cytomegalovirus infection. TCRdb independently ran MiXCR on the reads; one entry per CDR3 protein. This table has some 100,000 distinct CDR3 sequences, around 28% appearing once. What these receptors recognize is not known. The material sequenced was CD8+ T cells from cultured PBMCs, taken from culture after CMV antigen stimulation. These receptors were obtained from a human donor in good health (CMV status not recorded). Some clones in this sample may be carry-over from other donors' samples.

V gene TRBV12-3 or TRBV12-4 combines with J gene TRBJ1-5; possible D gene TRBD1, 5 bases. Trimming cost V 3 bases and J 4 bases, with 10 bases left between them. CDR3 length: 14 residues. The CDR3 reads CASSLTVPNQPQHF. CDR3 coding DNA: TGTGCCAGCAGTTTGACAGTTCCTAATCAGCCCCAGCATTTT.

This chain links TRBV7-8 with TRBJ2-5, with 12 bases identical to TRBD2. There are 16 residues in the CDR3. Per the germline V gene, CDR1 is SGHVS and CDR2 is FQNEAQ. V shed 5 bases and J 5 bases; nucleotides not matched to a gene: 9. The DNA for the CDR3 is TGTGCCAGCAGCACCACACTAGCGGGGGGCGAGGAGACCCAGTACTTC. It codes for CASSTTLAGGEETQYF.

V gene TRBV7-9 combines with J gene TRBJ2-2; TRBD1 might be the D (5 bases). V was shortened by 5 bases and J by 3 bases, with 13 bases between the two germline ends. Germline values: CDR1 SEHNR, CDR2 FQNEAQ (reference sequence). The CDR3 is 15 amino acids. CDR3 loop: CASSTADSDTGELFF. Here the CDR3 DNA reads TGTGCCAGCAGCACTGCAGACAGCGACACCGGGGAGCTGTTTTTT.

The rearrangement links TRBV5-1 to TRBJ2-5, with TRBD2 as a possible D gene (5 bases). Trimming stripped 3 bases from V and 5 bases from J, with 14 bases between. CDR1 is SGHRS and CDR2 is YFSETQ in the germline V gene. The CDR3 length is 14 residues. The CDR3: CASSSSPGGETQYF. CDR3 DNA sequence: TGCGCCAGCAGCTCCAGCCCCGGCGGGGAGACCCAGTACTTC.

The rearrangement links TRBV6-1 to TRBJ2-2, with D perhaps given as TRBD1 or TRBD2 (5 bases each). CDR3 size: 14 residues. The V end lost 7 bases, the J end lost 3 bases, and 12 bases lay between the germline ends. In germline, CDR1 is MNHNS, CDR2 SASEGT. DNA for the CDR3: TGTGCCAGCAAAAGAGGGGCGTACACCGGGGAGCTGTTTTTT. Translating it yields CASKRGAYTGELFF.

The chain uses TRBV7-4 and TRBJ1-6, with D tentatively TRBD1 (5 bases). The ends were cut back, 0 bases at V and 8 bases at J, with 11 bases in the middle. CDR3 length: 15 amino acids. Germline V CDR1 and CDR2: SGHVT, SQSDAQ. The CDR3 DNA reads as TGTGCCAGCAGCTTAGCGGGGCTAAATTATTCACCCCTCCACTTT. Protein product: CASSLAGLNYSPLHF.

This clonotype was seen only a few times. The chain joins TRBV4-1 to TRBJ1-2; D remains unclear. The CDR3 has 15 amino acids. CDR1 MGHRA and CDR2 YSYEKL come from the germline V gene. V was trimmed by 1 base and J by 0 bases, leaving 9 bases between them. The chain's CDR3 is CASSQVDGTNYGYTF. The CDR3 bases are TGCGCCAGCAGCCAAGTAGACGGTACTAACTATGGCTACACCTTC.

The V and J genes are TRBV4-1 and TRBJ2-4; the D gene is possibly TRBD2 (5 bases). Trimming took 4 bases from V and 3 from J, leaving 19 bases between them. The CDR3 covers 17 residues. Germline CDR1 is MGHRA and CDR2 is YSYEKL. Written as DNA, the CDR3 is TGCGCCAGCAGCCCCACGGACTCCCCCCAAGTCAAAAACATTCAGTACTTC. Amino acid sequence: CASSPTDSPQVKNIQYF.

Many counts were recorded for this clonotype. The V and J genes are TRBV7-6 and TRBJ2-7; 7 bases match TRBD2. The CDR3 length is 14 residues. V was pared by 1 base and J by 7 bases, with 7 bases of the junction left unmatched. The germline CDR1 and CDR2 sequences are SGHVS and FNYEAQ. The CDR3 protein is CASSLVGGSPEQYF. The DNA of the CDR3 is TGTGCCAGCAGCTTAGTGGGGGGGTCGCCTGAGCAGTACTTC.

The rearrangement joins TRBV27 to TRBJ2-7, with D possibly matching TRBD2 (7 bases). Trimming cost V 5 bases and J 7 bases, with 24 bases left between them. The CDR3 is made up of 16 amino acids. Germline lookup yields CDR1 MNHEY and CDR2 SMNVEV (reference sequence). The DNA of the CDR3 is TGTGCCAGCAGTCGATCGCTGACAGGTGGGAGGGAAGAGCAGTACTTC. It codes for CASSRSLTGGREEQYF.

A few counts support this clonotype. The J gene is TRBJ2-1, the V gene TRBV20-1, with TRBD2 identical over 10 bases. V lost 6 bases, J lost 7 bases, and 9 bases stayed unmatched. Germline V lookup: CDR1 DFQATT, CDR2 SNEGSKA (reference sequence). The CDR3 runs 14 residues. The CDR3: CSAPQAGGGNEQFF. The CDR3 DNA follows: TGCAGTGCCCCCCAAGCGGGGGGGGGGAATGAGCAGTTCTTC.

This clonotype was seen more than once but under ten times. The chain uses TRBV12-3 or TRBV12-4 and TRBJ2-2; D gene ambiguous. V was shortened by 7 bases and J by 0 bases, with 15 bases between the two germline ends. This CDR3 is built from 16 residues. For the CDR3, the DNA is TGTGCCAGCACTCATCTCCGGCTACCGAACACCGGGGAGCTGTTTTTT. It encodes CASTHLRLPNTGELFF.

J is TRBJ2-3 and V is TRBV11-2; 9 positions agree with TRBD2. The CDR3 has 15 amino acids. The trim removed 5 bases at V and 5 bases at J, leaving 8 bases unmatched. Looked up from germline, CDR1 is SGHAT and CDR2 is FQNNGV. The CDR3 sequence: CASSPGGGGGDTQYF. In nucleotides, the CDR3 is TGTGCCAGCAGCCCAGGCGGCGGGGGGGGAGATACGCAGTATTTT.

The CDR3 DNA sequence: TGTGCCAGCAGTTCGACCCTGCGGGAACTCTACGAGCAGTACTTC. It codes for CASSSTLRELYEQYF. The chain carries TRBV27 and TRBJ2-7; a possible D gene is TRBD2 (6 bases). V dropped 4 bases and J dropped 3 bases, with 16 bases sitting between them. Germline CDR1 and CDR2: MNHEY and SMNVEV (reference sequence). This CDR3 is 15 amino acids long.

This clonotype was found a few times. The rearrangement joins TRBV7-9 to TRBJ2-2; 7 bases are a match to TRBD2. This CDR3 contains 16 residues. The V gene's germline CDR1 is SEHNR and CDR2 FQNEAQ (reference sequence). The trim removed 5 bases at V and 4 bases at J, leaving 10 bases unmatched. Here the CDR3 reads CASSPYGGGSTGELFF. CDR3 coding DNA: TGTGCCAGCAGCCCCTATGGGGGGGGGAGCACCGGGGAGCTGTTTTTT. Filled out from reference TRBV7-9 and TRBJ2-2, the complete variable domain reads DTGVSQNPRHKITKRGQNVTFRCDPISEHNRLYWYRQTLGQGPEFLTYFQNEAQLEKSRLLSDRFSAERPKGSFSTLEIQRTEQGDSAMYLCASSPYGGGSTGELFFGEGSRLTVL.

In regard to this clonotype: Since a much larger clone is just one base distant, this may be a read error. CDR3 bases: TGTGCCATCAGTGATCCGAGACAGGGAAAGAACGATGAGCAGTTCTTC. Protein: CAISDPRQGKNDEQFF. This chain links TRBV10-3 with TRBJ2-1; TRBD1 matches 7 bases. CDR3 length equals 16 residues. Per germline, CDR1 ENHRY and CDR2 SYGVKD. V trimming: 3 bases; J trimming: 8 bases; junction bases outside the gene matches: 13.

This clonotype was counted a few times. The chain is built from TRBV7-2 and TRBJ2-1; the match to TRBD2 covers 13 bases. The germline gives CDR1 SGHTA, CDR2 FQGNSA. This CDR3 is 16 amino acids long. Trimming at V came to 0 bases and at J to 9 bases, leaving 5 bases not matched to a gene. The CDR3 protein is CASSLAGLAGSGEQFF. As DNA, the CDR3 is TGTGCCAGCAGCTTAGCGGGACTAGCGGGGTCAGGTGAGCAGTTCTTC. Full variable domain (rest looked up from reference TRBV7-2 and TRBJ2-1): GAGVSQSPSNKVTEKGKDVELRCDPISGHTALYWYRQSLGQGLEFLIYFQGNSAPDKSGLPSDRFSAERTGGSVSTLTIQRTQQEDSAVYLCASSLAGLAGSGEQFFGPGTRLTVL.

There are a few counts of this clonotype. The chain employs TRBV4-2 and TRBJ1-4, with D unclear. This CDR3 has 14 amino acids. Looked up from germline, CDR1 is LGHNA and CDR2 is YNFKEQ. Between the trimmed V and J ends, which lost 1 base and 4 bases, there was a span of 7 bases. CDR3 sequence reads: CASSQGENNEKLFF. As DNA, the CDR3 is TGTGCCAGCAGCCAAGGCGAAAATAATGAAAAACTGTTTTTT.

The chain uses TRBV2 and TRBJ1-5; D is undetermined. Trimming removed 11 bases from V and 0 bases from J, with 17 bases in between. The CDR3 spans 15 residues. Germline-derived CDR1 and CDR2 are SNHLY and FYNNEI. For the CDR3, the DNA is TGTGCCTCTCGACGGGGAACTAATAGCAATCAGCCCCAGCATTTT. Translation gives CASRRGTNSNQPQHF.

This chain links TRBV27 with TRBJ2-1; D is unresolved. V shed 6 bases and J shed 0 bases, with 12 bases lying between them. CDR1 MNHEY and CDR2 SMNVEV come from the germline V gene (reference sequence). The CDR3 is 15 amino acids. In DNA, the CDR3 is TGTGCCAGCAGCTCCGGATCCAGCTCCTACAATGAGCAGTTCTTC. Translation: CASSSGSSSYNEQFF.

The chain combines TRBV4-1 with TRBJ1-5, with D possibly being TRBD1 (5 bases). The V end was cut by 3 bases, the J end by 1 base, with 10 bases between. The length of the CDR3 is 15 residues. The germline V gene encodes CDR1 MGHRA and CDR2 YSYEKL. The CDR3 loop is CASSQSRGSNQPQHF. The CDR3 DNA sequence: TGCGCCAGCAGCCAGTCTCGGGGGAGCAATCAGCCCCAGCATTTT.

The rearrangement joins TRBV11-2 to TRBJ2-3; 10 bases fit TRBD2. This CDR3 comprises 14 residues. Germline trimming cut 4 bases from V and 6 bases from J; bases unmatched to any gene: 4. CDR1 and CDR2 (germline): SGHAT, FQNNGV. CDR3 residues: CASSSGLAMDTQYF. CDR3 in DNA: TGTGCCAGCAGCTCGGGACTAGCGATGGATACGCAGTATTTT.

V is TRBV11-2 and J is TRBJ2-7; D remains ambiguous. The ends were cut back, 2 bases at V and 6 bases at J, with 5 bases in the middle. Germline V gene sequence: CDR1 SGHAT, CDR2 FQNNGV. CDR3 length: 11 amino acids. CDR3 sequence (DNA): TGTGCCAGCAGCTTATGGGCCGAGCAGTACTTC. Translated: CASSLWAEQYF. The full variable domain, with the rest looked up from reference TRBV11-2 and TRBJ2-7, is EAGVAQSPRYKIIEKRQSVAFWCNPISGHATLYWYQQILGQGPKLLIQFQNNGVVDDSQLPKDRFSAERLKGVDSTLKIQPAKLEDSAVYLCASSLWAEQYFGPGTRLTVT.

The chain couples TRBV27 to TRBJ2-7; TRBD2 matches at 7 bases. The CDR3 is 15 residues long. Germline V gives CDR1 MNHEY, CDR2 SMNVEV (reference sequence). The trim removed 3 bases at V and 3 bases at J, leaving 8 bases unmatched. The chain's CDR3 is CASSLGSSGVYEQYF. For the CDR3, the DNA is TGTGCCAGCAGTTTGGGTAGCAGCGGGGTCTACGAGCAGTACTTC.